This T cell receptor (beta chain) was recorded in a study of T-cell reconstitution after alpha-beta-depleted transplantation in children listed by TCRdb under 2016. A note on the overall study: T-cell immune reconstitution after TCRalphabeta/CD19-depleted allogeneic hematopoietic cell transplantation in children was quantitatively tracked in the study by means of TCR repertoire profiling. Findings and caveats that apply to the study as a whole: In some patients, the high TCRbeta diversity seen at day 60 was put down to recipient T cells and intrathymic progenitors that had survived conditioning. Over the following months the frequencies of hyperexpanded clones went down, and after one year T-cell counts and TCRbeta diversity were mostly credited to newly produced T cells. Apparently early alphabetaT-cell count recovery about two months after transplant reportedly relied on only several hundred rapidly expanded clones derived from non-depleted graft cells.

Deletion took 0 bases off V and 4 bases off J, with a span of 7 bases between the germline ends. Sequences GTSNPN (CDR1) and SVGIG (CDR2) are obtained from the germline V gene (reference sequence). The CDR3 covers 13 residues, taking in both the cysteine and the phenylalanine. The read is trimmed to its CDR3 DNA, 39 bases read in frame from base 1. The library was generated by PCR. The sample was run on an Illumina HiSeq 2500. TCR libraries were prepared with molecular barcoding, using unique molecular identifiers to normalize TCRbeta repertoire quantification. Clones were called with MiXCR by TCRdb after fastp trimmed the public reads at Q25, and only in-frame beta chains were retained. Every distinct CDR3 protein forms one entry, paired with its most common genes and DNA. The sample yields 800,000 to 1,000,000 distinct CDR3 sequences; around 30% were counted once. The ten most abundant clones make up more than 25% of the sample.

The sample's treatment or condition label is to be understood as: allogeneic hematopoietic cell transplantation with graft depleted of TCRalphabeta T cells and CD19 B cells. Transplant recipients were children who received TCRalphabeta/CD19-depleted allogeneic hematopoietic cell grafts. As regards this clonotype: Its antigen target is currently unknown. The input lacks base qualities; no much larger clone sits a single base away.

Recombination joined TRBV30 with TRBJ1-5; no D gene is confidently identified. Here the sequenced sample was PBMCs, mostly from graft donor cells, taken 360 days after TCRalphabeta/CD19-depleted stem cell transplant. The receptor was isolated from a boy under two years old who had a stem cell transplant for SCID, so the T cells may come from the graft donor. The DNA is TGTGCCTGGAGTGTACGGGAAAATCAGCCCCAGCATTTT. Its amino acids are CAWSVRENQPQHF.